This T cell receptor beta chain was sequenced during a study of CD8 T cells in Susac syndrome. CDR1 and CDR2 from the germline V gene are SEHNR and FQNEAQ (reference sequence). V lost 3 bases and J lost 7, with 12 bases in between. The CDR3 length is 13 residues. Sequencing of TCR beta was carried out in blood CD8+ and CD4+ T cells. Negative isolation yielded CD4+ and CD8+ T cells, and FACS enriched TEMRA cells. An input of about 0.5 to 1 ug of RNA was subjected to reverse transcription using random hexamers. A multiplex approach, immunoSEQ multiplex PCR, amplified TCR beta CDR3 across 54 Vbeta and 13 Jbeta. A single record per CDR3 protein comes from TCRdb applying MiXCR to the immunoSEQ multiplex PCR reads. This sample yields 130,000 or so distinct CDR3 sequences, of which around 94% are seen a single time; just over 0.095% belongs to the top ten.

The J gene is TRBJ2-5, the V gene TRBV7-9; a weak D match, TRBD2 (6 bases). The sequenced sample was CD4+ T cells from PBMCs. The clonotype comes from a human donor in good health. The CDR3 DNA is TGTGCCAGCAGCTTCAGCGAGGAGGGGACCCAGTACTTC. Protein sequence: CASSFSEEGTQYF.